This T cell receptor beta chain was sequenced in a study of cytomegalovirus exposure and HLA in healthy donors. General observations from the study: As confirmed in vitro, a few CMV-associated chains were specific for CMV antigens.

This CDR3 is built from 15 residues. Trimming at V came to 5 bases and at J to 1 base, leaving 5 bases not matched to a gene. Germline CDR1 LNHDA, CDR2 SQIVND (reference sequence). Details on this clone: Its target is not known.

TCRdb's copy holds only in-frame clones and misses some; the assay was immunoSEQ multiplex PCR. The table includes over 110,000 clones, about 87% detected once. The rearrangement joins TRBV19 to TRBJ1-3; 7 bases are shared with TRBD1. Sequencing was done on a sample of PBMCs. The receptor comes from a young man in good health and CMV-seropositive. As DNA, the CDR3 is TGTGCCAGTAGTTTACAGGGGTATTCTGGAAACACCATATATTTT. This codes for CASSLQGYSGNTIYF.